This note documents a single T cell receptor beta chain sequence. Its recognized antigen is unknown. No base-level quality is on record; no much larger clone is a single base apart. Different DNA sequences within this sample yield the same CDR3. CD8 naive samples were CD45RO-negative cells positively selected for CCR7, giving a CD45RA+CCR7+ population that excluded TemRA cells. The donors were healthy, HIV-negative adults who had no recently reported acute infections or vaccinations. Only Caucasian adults living in Nashville, Tennessee, USA were represented among the donors. Blood was obtained by leukapheresis, after which PBMCs were separated by Ficoll-Histopaque density gradient centrifugation and cryopreserved in liquid nitrogen vapor phase. Purity and quantity of every magnetically sorted T cell population were checked by analytical flow cytometry. Genomic DNA was isolated from every sorted fraction and measured by UV absorbance on a Nanodrop 2000c.

Per the germline V gene (reference sequence), GTSNPN is the CDR1 and SVGIG is the CDR2. From cysteine to phenylalanine, the CDR3 is 11 amino acids long. The sequence is cut down to CDR3 DNA, 33 bases in frame from base 1. V gives up 1 base and J gives up 1 base, and the segment between their germline ends measures 2 bases. Using the deep immunoSEQ assay, multiplex PCR amplified TCR CDR3 regions from genomic DNA. For each cell subset, the extracted genomic DNA was distributed evenly across all wells of several immunoSEQ 96-well plates, and each plate served as one replicate. Each replicate PCR for sorted subsets received about 200 ng genomic DNA, equal to 30,000 or so T cell genomes. Purified libraries were quantified with a Qubit 3.0 fluorometer, sized on a Bioanalyzer 2100, and re-quantified with the KAPA Library Quantification kit. Each immunoSEQ 96-well plate was sequenced on its own single-read 150-cycle Illumina NextSeq 550 flow cell. Processing in the source paper ran as follows. Because the immunoSEQ output included only junctional sequences and no quality scores, the filtering could not be the same as the filtering used for full-length reads. Sequences were annotated with PyIR, a Python wrapper for IgBLAST v1.9, and V/J genes and CDR3 were assigned using IMGT germline references. Reads with weak V/J assignments (E-value above 1e-6), missing CDR3, stop codons, out-of-frame junctions, or ambiguous translated residues were removed. A V3J clonotype was defined by an identical inferred V gene, J gene, and CDR3 amino acid sequence. The percentage overlap between two repertoires was calculated by dividing the number of shared unique clonotypes by the size of the smaller repertoire. Three approaches were used to assess repertoire richness: RTK rarefaction, the Chao1 estimator, and Recon v2.1 estimates of unobserved clonotypes. Generation probabilities for all TCRbeta clonotypes obtained by the gDNA method from a handful of donors were computed using OLGA. TCRdb obtained this table from immuneACCESS and retained in-frame rearrangements with V and J assigned. These tables miss some clones; where compared with another copy, unresolved V genes account for less than half of the shortfall, and the remainder is unexplained. V, J and clone size reflect that table, while D and trimming were determined from the DNA. The sample profile shows millions of clones; approximately 94% of them were found once. The top ten clonotypes cover about 1.5% of the sample.

This record belongs to a study of shared clonotypes between healthy human individuals (dated by TCRdb to 2018 to 2021). Looking at the study overall: The cohort included a few men and a couple of women between 18 and 49 years of age. Per donor, three plates each were used for CD4 naive and CD4 memory, two for CD8 naive, and one for CD8 memory. To estimate repertoire size and how much clonotype sharing occurs between individuals, the study deeply sequenced the blood TCR repertoires of several healthy adults. Libraries were prepared and TCR repertoires were sequenced by different laboratories using diverse techniques, in order to increase sequencing depth and limit assay-specific biases. Each donor's leukapheresis produced roughly between roughly 0.9 and 8.9 billion PBMCs.

General findings and caveats noted by the study authors: The genetic and exposure-history diversity represented was limited by the small number of donors. Only blood was sampled, and tissue TCR repertoires likely differ from those in blood. Higher generation probabilities were observed for clonotypes shared by all four sorted-subset donors than for non-shared clonotypes. Pairwise subsampling led to the expectation that sequencing depth would affect the degree of clonotype sharing among donors. Across a few donors, approximately 4.9% of naive CD4, around 3.5% of naive CD8, around 2.5% of memory CD4, and approximately 0.4% of memory CD8 clonotypes were shared. Rarefaction of sorted-subset datasets indicated incomplete sequencing despite the large sequencing depth. Naive subsets generally had larger estimated clonotype richness than memory subsets did.

Sequenced sample: naive CD8+ T cells from PBMCs. The sample's cell subset or site label, in plain terms: CD45RA+CCR7+. The TCR originated in a young man in good health. Some clones in this sample may be carry-over from other donors' samples. The rearrangement joined TRBV30 to TRBJ2-7, with an unclear D gene assignment. The DNA is as follows: TGTGCCTGGAGTGGGTCCTACGAGCAGTACTTC. Its product reads: CAWSGSYEQYF.